Sample share makes the clone carrying this T cell receptor (beta chain) medium-sized. The antigen remains undetermined. V lost 2 bases and J lost 3, with 16 bases in between. The CDR3 runs to 16 residues. The germline V gene encodes CDR1 SGHNT and CDR2 YENEEA. The sample belongs to a study of T cells in localized non-small cell lung cancer. Regarding the study as a whole: Detection in adjacent lung was observed for a median 57 of the top 100 tumor clones. The greatest T cell clonality was found in uninvolved adjacent lung (higher than in tumor). Longer survival (overall) was linked to higher T cell density in blood. The tumor had only one region sequenced, so heterogeneity remains possible.

The protocol was immunoSEQ multiplex PCR, while the TCRdb copy is restricted to in-frame clones and leaves out a portion. The sample lists about 2,800 clones, around 27% occurring once. V usage is TRBV11-3 and J usage is TRBJ1-1; TRBD1 is a possible D gene (6 bases). Sequencing used lung tumor tissue, obtained before any cancer treatment. The sequence was obtained from a female donor older than 55 with stage III lung adenocarcinoma. As DNA, the CDR3 is TGTGCCAGCAGCTTATATGCGGCAGGGGCGTACACTGAAGCTTTCTTT. Translating gives CASSLYAAGAYTEAFF.